The clone carrying this T cell receptor beta chain was picked up a small number of times. This specimen belongs to a study of blood T cells in healthy people across ages. Germline CDR1 MDHEN, CDR2 SYDVKM. Trimming pared 6 bases from V and 3 bases from J, leaving 12 bases between. This CDR3 region has 13 residues. The second PCR ran roughly 6 to 12 cycles with a sample-barcoded 5' primer and J-beta primers. The yield of each sample was at least 2.5 million CDR3-containing paired-end reads. Each CDR3 protein gets one entry after TCRdb re-called the 5' RACE reads with MiXCR. The profile covers approximately 1,700,000 distinct CDR3 sequences, with 35% to 50% appearing a single time and roughly 23% taken by the ten largest.

V usage is TRBV28 and J usage is TRBJ2-7; D is uncertain. This clonotype was obtained from a human donor in good health. The sequenced sample consisted of blood. The CDR3 DNA sequence: TGTGCCAGCAGGGGGTTATGGGGCTACGAGCAGTACTTC. Protein: CASRGLWGYEQYF.